What follows are 11 T cell receptor beta chains derived from one specimen sequenced in a study of blood T cell repertoires in COVID-19. The assay was immunoSEQ multiplex PCR, and TCRdb's table has in-frame clones only and misses some. Of some 500,000 clones listed, roughly 90% are singletons. Sequencing was carried out using PBMCs or T cells enriched from blood (not recorded which). These receptors all come from a woman aged 40 to 50 who had recovered from COVID-19.

The chain couples TRBV5-6 to TRBJ2-3; 7 nucleotides line up with TRBD2. V lost 1 base and J lost 3; bases outside the gene matches: 8. Per germline, CDR1 SGHDT and CDR2 YYEEEE. The CDR3 loop spans 16 amino acids. Written as DNA, the CDR3 is TGTGCCAGCAGCTTGAGTGGCGGACTAGGAACAGATACGCAGTATTTT. It specifies CASSLSGGLGTDTQYF.

The rearrangement links TRBV4-1 to TRBJ2-1; 8 positions agree with TRBD2. Trimming at V came to 0 bases and at J to 7 bases, leaving 5 bases not matched to a gene. CDR1 is MGHRA and CDR2 is YSYEKL in the germline V gene. This CDR3 has 15 residues. CDR3 loop: CASSQDDGGGNEQFF. CDR3 DNA: TGCGCCAGCAGCCAAGATGACGGGGGGGGGAATGAGCAGTTCTTC.

This clone has only one observation. V is TRBV14 and J is TRBJ2-1; 9 bases match TRBD2. Per the germline V gene, CDR1 is SGHDN and CDR2 is FVKESK. Germline trimming cut 1 base from V and 3 bases from J; bases unmatched to any gene: 7. The CDR3 is made up of 17 amino acids. The CDR3, as DNA: TGTGCCAGCAGCCAAGGGGGGGCTAGCGGGGTCTACAATGAGCAGTTCTTC. Translated, it gives CASSQGGASGVYNEQFF.

In DNA form, the CDR3 reads TGTGCCAGTAGCCCCCTGAATTCACCCCTCCACTTT. This translates into CASSPLNSPLHF. The chain employs TRBV19 and TRBJ1-6; D not certain. CDR1 is LNHDA, CDR2 SQIVND, per germline (reference sequence). The V and J ends lost 6 bases and 7 bases respectively, with 7 bases between them. The CDR3 spans 12 residues.

The rearrangement uses TRBV28 and TRBJ2-3, with TRBD2 matching over 8 bases. This CDR3 comprises 17 residues. J lost 0 bases, V lost 5 bases, and 10 bases had no gene match. Germline CDR1 reads MDHEN; CDR2 reads SYDVKM. The CDR3 loop is CASSPPSGGGSTDTQYF. CDR3 sequence (DNA): TGTGCCAGCAGTCCACCGAGCGGGGGAGGCAGCACAGATACGCAGTATTTT. Variable domain in full (rest from reference TRBV28 and TRBJ2-3): DVKVTQSSRYLVKRTGEKVFLECVQDMDHENMFWYRQDPGLGLRLIYFSYDVKMKEKGDIPEGYSVSREKKERFSLILESASTNQTSMYLCASSPPSGGGSTDTQYFGPGTRLTVL.

This chain joins TRBV3-1 (or the pseudogene TRBV3-2) and TRBJ2-1; D is undetermined. CDR1 and CDR2 from the germline V gene are LGHDT and YNNKEL (reference sequence). This CDR3 contains 13 residues. Trimming shortened V by 0 bases and J by 6 bases, and 6 bases separated the two germline ends. The CDR3 bases are TGTGCCAGCAGCCAAGACAGGCCCAATGAGCAGTTCTTC. Its translation is CASSQDRPNEQFF.

The rearrangement links TRBV5-4 to TRBJ1-3; perhaps TRBD1 as D (6 bases). Germline V CDR1 and CDR2: SGHNT, YYREEE (reference sequence). The length of the CDR3 is 13 residues. V was trimmed by 3 bases and J by 3 bases, leaving 7 bases between them. CDR3 sequence: CASSYRDGNTIYF. As DNA, the CDR3 is TGTGCCAGCAGCTACAGGGATGGAAACACCATATATTTT.

The chain has TRBV3-1 (or the pseudogene TRBV3-2) and TRBJ2-7, with a possible D match to TRBD2 (6 bases). Looked up from germline, CDR1 is LGHDT and CDR2 is YNNKEL (reference sequence). The CDR3 is 15 amino acids. V lost 1 base, J lost 2 bases, and 12 bases lay in between. CDR3 in amino acids: CASSQGRLETYEQYF. DNA for the CDR3: TGTGCCAGCAGCCAAGGGCGACTAGAAACCTACGAGCAGTACTTC.

Comments on this clone: The germline gene is not matched at one end of the junction; a read error may be the cause. The chain combines TRBV7-8 with TRBJ2-5, with a weak D call TRBD2 (5 bases). The CDR3 consists of 15 residues. Germline assignment: CDR1 SGHVS and CDR2 FQNEAQ. CDR3 coding DNA: TGTGCCAGCAACCCCTTTGGAGGCACACAAGAGAACCAGTACTTC. Its translation is CASNPFGGTQENQYF.

The chain combines TRBV5-1 with TRBJ2-1; possible D gene TRBD2, 5 bases. Germline values: CDR1 SGHRS, CDR2 YFSETQ. This CDR3 spans 13 amino acids. V shed 5 bases and J shed 5 bases, with 11 bases lying between them. The CDR3 here is CASSPPSNNEQFF. The CDR3 coding sequence is TGCGCCAGCAGTCCCCCTAGCAACAATGAGCAGTTCTTC.

J is TRBJ1-5 and V is TRBV21-1; TRBD1 reflects the table's D call only, with no check against the DNA. TRBV21-1 is recorded as a pseudogene. This CDR3 is built from 15 residues. CDR3 DNA: TGTGCCAGCAGCGGGAGGACAGGGAGAAAACAGCCCCAGCATTTT. It specifies CASSGRTGRKQPQHF.